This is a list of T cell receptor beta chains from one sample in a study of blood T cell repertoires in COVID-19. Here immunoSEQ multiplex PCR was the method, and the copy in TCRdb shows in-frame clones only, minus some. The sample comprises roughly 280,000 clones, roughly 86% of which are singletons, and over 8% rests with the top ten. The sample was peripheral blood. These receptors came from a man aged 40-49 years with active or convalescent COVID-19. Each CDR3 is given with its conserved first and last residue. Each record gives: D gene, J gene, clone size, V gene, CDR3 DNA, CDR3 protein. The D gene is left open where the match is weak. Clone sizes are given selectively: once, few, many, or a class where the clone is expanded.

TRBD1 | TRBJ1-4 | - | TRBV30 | TGTGCCCACAAACGACAGGGGGGAAATGAAAAACTGTTTTTT | CAHKRQGGNEKLFF
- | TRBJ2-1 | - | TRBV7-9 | TGTGCCAGCAGCTTTACGGGGTACAATGAGCAGTTCTTC | CASSFTGYNEQFF
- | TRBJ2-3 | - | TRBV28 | TGTGCCAGCAGTTTAGAGGCGGCTAGCACAGATACGCAGTATTTT | CASSLEAASTDTQYF
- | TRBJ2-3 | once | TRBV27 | TGTGCCAGCAGTTGGGAGACTAGCACAGATACGCAGTATTTT | CASSWETSTDTQYF
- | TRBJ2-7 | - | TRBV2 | TGTGCCAGTAAGCTCGACAGCTACGAGCAGTACTTC | CASKLDSYEQYF
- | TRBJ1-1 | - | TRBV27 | TGTGCCAGCAGTTTTGGGGAGAAGTTGAACACTGAAGCTTTCTTT | CASSFGEKLNTEAFF
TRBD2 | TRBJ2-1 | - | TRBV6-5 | TGTGCCAGCAGCGCCGAGCTAGCGGCTTACAATGAGCAGTTCTTC | CASSAELAAYNEQFF
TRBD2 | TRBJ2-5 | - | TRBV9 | TGTGCCAGCAGCGTAGGTCTAGCGGGAATCGGTGTCCAGTACTTC | CASSVGLAGIGVQYF
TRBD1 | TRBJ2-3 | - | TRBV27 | TGTGCCAGCAGTCGCCCGACAGGGGCAACCACAGATACGCAGTATTTT | CASSRPTGATTDTQYF
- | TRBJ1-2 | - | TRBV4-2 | TGTGCCAGCAGCCAAGAGGGCAGGGGAGCTAACTATGGCTACACCTTC | CASSQEGRGANYGYTF
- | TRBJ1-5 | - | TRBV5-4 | TGTGCCAGCAGCTTGGAACCGGGGAGCAATCAGCCCCAGCATTTT | CASSLEPGSNQPQHF
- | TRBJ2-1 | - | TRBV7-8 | TGTGCCAGCAGCTTAGACTATACCGGGTCCTACAATGAGCAGTTCTTC | CASSLDYTGSYNEQFF
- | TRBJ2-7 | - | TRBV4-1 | TGCGCCAGCAGCGCGGTAATAACATCCTACGAGCAGTACTTC | CASSAVITSYEQYF
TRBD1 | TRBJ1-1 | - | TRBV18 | TGTGCCAGCTCACCAAGACAGGGTTTAACTGAAGCTTTCTTT | CASSPRQGLTEAFF
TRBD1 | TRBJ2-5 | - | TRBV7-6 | TGTGCCAGCGGGGACAGGGGAGAGACCCAGTACTTC | CASGDRGETQYF
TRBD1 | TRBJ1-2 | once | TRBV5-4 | TGTGCCAGCAGCGAACTACACAGGGGGGGACCTAACTATGGCTACACCTTC | CASSELHRGGPNYGYTF
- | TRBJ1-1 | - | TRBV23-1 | TGCGCCAGCAGTCCCTGGGAGGAGGGTCTTAGGGCTTTCTTT | CASSPWEEGLRAFF
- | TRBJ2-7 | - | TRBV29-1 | TGCAGCGTTGAGGTACCGGTGGCCTACGAGCAGTACTTC | CSVEVPVAYEQYF
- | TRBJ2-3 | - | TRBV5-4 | TGTGCCAGCACCCCGCGGTTCGGCGGGCTCACAGATACGCAGTATTTT | CASTPRFGGLTDTQYF
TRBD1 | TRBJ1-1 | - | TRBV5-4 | TGTGCCAGCAGCTCGGCTCGACAGGGGGTTTTCACTGAAGCTTTCTTT | CASSSARQGVFTEAFF
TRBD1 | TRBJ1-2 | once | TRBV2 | TGTGCCAGCAGCGATACAGGGGGCGGAGGCTATGGCTACACCTTC | CASSDTGGGGYGYTF
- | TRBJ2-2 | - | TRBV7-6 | TGTGCCAGCAGCTCCACAGTGGCCACCGGGGAGCTGTTTTTT | CASSSTVATGELFF
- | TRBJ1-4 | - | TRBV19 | TGTGCCAGTACCACGACTGGATACGAAAAACTGTTTTTT | CASTTTGYEKLFF
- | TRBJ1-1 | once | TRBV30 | TGTGCCTGGAGTGTCGCCCGGGACACTGAAGCTTTCTTT | CAWSVARDTEAFF
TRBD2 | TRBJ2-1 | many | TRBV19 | TGTGCCAGTAGTATAGTGGCGAGCGGGGGGGCCTACAATGAGCAGTTCTTC | CASSIVASGGAYNEQFF
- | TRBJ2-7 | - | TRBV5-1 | TGCGCCAGCAGCTTGTTTCAGGGTGCCGTTGGGGAGCAGTACTTC | CASSLFQGAVGEQYF
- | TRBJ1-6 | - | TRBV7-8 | TGTGCCAGCAGCTTATCGGACAGCTCCTATAATTCACCCCTCCACTTT | CASSLSDSSYNSPLHF
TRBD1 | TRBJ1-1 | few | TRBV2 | TGTGCCAGCAGTGTGGGACAGATAAACCGTGAAGCTTTCTTT | CASSVGQINREAFF
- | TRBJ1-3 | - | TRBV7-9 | TGTGCCAGCAGCTTAGCAGCAAACACCATATATTTT | CASSLAANTIYF
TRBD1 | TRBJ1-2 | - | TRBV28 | TGTGCCAGCAGTCTCGGGACAGTTCGTTATGGCTACACCTTC | CASSLGTVRYGYTF
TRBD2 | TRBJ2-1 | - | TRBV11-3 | TGTGCCAGCAGCTTAACGCTAGCGGGATTACCCTCCTACAATGAGCAGTTCTTC | CASSLTLAGLPSYNEQFF
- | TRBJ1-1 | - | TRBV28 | TGTGCCAGCAGTTTCACCGGGAGCAACACTGAAGCTTTCTTT | CASSFTGSNTEAFF